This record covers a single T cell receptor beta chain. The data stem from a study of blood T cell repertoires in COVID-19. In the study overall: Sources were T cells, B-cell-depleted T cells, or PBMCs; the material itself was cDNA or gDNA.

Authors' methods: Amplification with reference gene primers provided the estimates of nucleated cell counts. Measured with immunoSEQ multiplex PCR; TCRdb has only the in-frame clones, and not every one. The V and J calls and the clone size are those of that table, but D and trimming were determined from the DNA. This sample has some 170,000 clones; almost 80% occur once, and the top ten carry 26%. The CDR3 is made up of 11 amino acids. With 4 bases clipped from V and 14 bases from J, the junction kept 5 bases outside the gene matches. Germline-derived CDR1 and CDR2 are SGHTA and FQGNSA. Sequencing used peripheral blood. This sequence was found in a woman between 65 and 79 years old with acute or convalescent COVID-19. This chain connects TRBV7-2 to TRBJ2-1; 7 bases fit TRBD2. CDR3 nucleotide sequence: TGTGCCAGCAGCTCTAGGACTAGAAAGTTCTTC. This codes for CASSSRTRKFF.